Sequencing of this TCR beta chain was carried out in a study of blood T cell repertoires in COVID-19. Overall study context: Acute and convalescent COVID-19 samples came from the United States, Italy and Spain.

The age range of participants was about 18 to 89 years, with residence in around 22 US areas. Cohort placement rested on clinical history that participants reported themselves. The protocol was immunoSEQ multiplex PCR, while the TCRdb copy is restricted to in-frame clones and leaves out a portion. The sample includes approximately 250,000 clones, approximately 88% of them seen just once. The V gene's germline CDR1 is MNHEY and CDR2 SMNVEV (reference sequence). The CDR3 spans 14 residues. J was trimmed by 6 bases and V by 4 bases; bases with no gene match: 5. This TCR came from a woman aged 40 to 50 with acute COVID-19. This chain links TRBV27 with TRBJ2-2; 7 positions match TRBD1. Sequenced: PBMCs or T cells enriched from blood (not recorded which). CDR3 in amino acids: CASSSVDRAGELFF. In DNA, the CDR3 is TGTGCCAGCAGTTCGGTAGACAGGGCCGGGGAGCTGTTTTTT.